The 21 T cell receptor beta chains given below trace back to one sample, sequenced in a study of blood T cell repertoires in COVID-19. Assay used: immunoSEQ multiplex PCR; TCRdb lists only in-frame clones, some missing. This sample carries roughly 200,000 clones, roughly 84% of them seen once, and the ten largest clones take around 20%. Sequenced material: peripheral blood. Receptor source: a human donor in a cohort sampled during active COVID-19.

This clone was detected only a few times. The V call is TRBV7-8, the J call TRBJ1-2; perhaps TRBD1 as D (6 bases). Germline V gives CDR1 SGHVS, CDR2 FQNEAQ. Trimming left V 5 bases short and J 8 bases short, with 15 bases between. This CDR3 has 13 residues. CDR3 in amino acids: CASSKRDNSGYTF. CDR3 DNA: TGTGCCAGCAGCAAACGGGACAACTCGGGCTACACCTTC.

Concerning this clone: Other DNA sequences within the sample encode an identical CDR3. The chain combines TRBV6-5 with TRBJ1-1; D not certain. This CDR3 spans 13 amino acids. Trimming shortened V by 4 bases and J by 1 base, and 7 bases separated the two germline ends. CDR1 is MNHEY and CDR2 is SVGAGI in the germline V gene. CDR3 nucleotides: TGTGCCAGCAGTTCCCAGGAGAACACTGAAGCTTTCTTT. It specifies CASSSQENTEAFF.

The chain has TRBV27 and TRBJ1-1, with D tentatively TRBD1 (5 bases). Trimming stripped 2 bases from V and 0 bases from J, with 16 bases between. CDR3 length equals 17 residues. Germline values: CDR1 MNHEY, CDR2 SMNVEV (reference sequence). The CDR3 sequence is CASSLRQWGVVNTEAFF. CDR3 nucleotide sequence: TGTGCCAGCAGTTTACGACAATGGGGGGTAGTGAACACTGAAGCTTTCTTT.

The chain carries TRBV3-1 (or the pseudogene TRBV3-2) and TRBJ2-7; 8 positions agree with TRBD2. With 1 base clipped from V and 7 bases from J, the junction kept 9 bases outside the gene matches. The CDR3 runs 15 residues. Germline CDR1 is LGHDT and CDR2 is YNNKEL (reference sequence). The CDR3 DNA reads as TGTGCCAGCAGCCAAGTTCGGGTAGCGGGAACTGAGCAGTACTTC. Its protein product is CASSQVRVAGTEQYF.

This rearrangement joins TRBV9 to TRBJ1-1; no firm D call. In germline, CDR1 is SGDLS, CDR2 YYNGEE. The CDR3 totals 13 residues. With 3 bases removed from V and 1 base from J, the gap between germline ends came to 7 bases. Here the CDR3 DNA reads TGTGCCAGCAGCGCCGATAGGAACACTGAAGCTTTCTTT. It yields the protein CASSADRNTEAFF. The complete variable domain, with remaining parts taken from reference TRBV9 and TRBJ1-1, reads DSGVTQTPKHLITATGQRVTLRCSPRSGDLSVYWYQQSLDQGLQFLIQYYNGEERAKGNILERFSAQQFPDLHSELNLSSLELGDSALYFCASSADRNTEAFFGQGTRLTVV.

The chain carries TRBV7-9 and TRBJ1-3; D remains ambiguous. Per the germline V gene, CDR1 is SEHNR and CDR2 is FQNEAQ (reference sequence). This CDR3 region has 14 residues. The V end lost 2 bases, the J end lost 4 bases, and 9 bases lay between the germline ends. The CDR3 DNA reads TGTGCCAGCAGCTTAAGTACGAGGGGAAACACCATATATTTT. Protein sequence: CASSLSTRGNTIYF.

The chain joins TRBV15 to TRBJ2-5, with 8 bases identical to TRBD2. The CDR3 totals 18 residues. V trimming: 2 bases; J trimming: 5 bases; junction bases outside the gene matches: 16. CDR1 and CDR2 from the germline V gene are LNHNV and YYDKDF (reference sequence). The CDR3 protein is CATSRYLGAGGAGETQYF. CDR3 sequence (DNA): TGTGCCACCAGCAGATATCTAGGTGCCGGGGGGGCCGGGGAGACCCAGTACTTC. Complete variable domain (other parts from reference TRBV15 and TRBJ2-5): DAMVIQNPRYQVTQFGKPVTLSCSQTLNHNVMYWYQQKSSQAPKLLFHYYDKDFNNEADTPDNFQSRRPNTSFCFLDIRSPGLGDTAMYLCATSRYLGAGGAGETQYFGPGTRLLVL.

This chain uses TRBV19 with TRBJ2-2, with 7 bases matching TRBD2. The V gene end was trimmed by 7 bases and the J gene end by 7 bases; junction bases not matched to a gene: 12. Per the germline V gene, CDR1 is LNHDA and CDR2 is SQIVND (reference sequence). There are 15 residues in the CDR3. The CDR3 DNA follows: TGTGCCAGTAATCGGGTGCGGGGGATGGGCGGGGAGCTGTTTTTT. It specifies CASNRVRGMGGELFF.

V is TRBV7-8 and J is TRBJ1-1; 8 positions agree with TRBD1. The CDR3 loop spans 14 amino acids. Losses at the gene ends were 5 bases for V and 1 base for J; bases not matched to a gene: 3. Germline V gene sequence: CDR1 SGHVS, CDR2 FQNEAQ. CDR3 residues: CASSEQGGNTEAFF. Written as DNA, the CDR3 is TGTGCCAGCAGCGAACAGGGGGGGAACACTGAAGCTTTCTTT.

The chain combines TRBV5-4 with TRBJ1-1; 7 bases line up with TRBD1. Germline CDR1 is SGHNT and CDR2 is YYREEE (reference sequence). Unmatched junction bases numbered 9, after V lost 3 bases and J lost 4 bases. The CDR3 length is 15 residues. As DNA, the CDR3 is TGTGCCAGCAGCTCCGAGAGGGGGCGGAGCACTGAAGCTTTCTTT. It translates to CASSSERGRSTEAFF.

This clone was counted between two and nine times. This chain joins TRBV2 and TRBJ1-2; D is ambiguous. Per germline, CDR1 SNHLY and CDR2 FYNNEI. V lost 6 bases and J 8 bases, leaving 10 bases between the germline ends. The CDR3 covers 11 residues. The CDR3 nucleotides are TGTGCCAGCAGGAGGGAGGCGGGCTACACCTTC. This translates into CASRREAGYTF.

The chain has TRBV4-1 and TRBJ2-3, with D perhaps TRBD1 (6 bases). Germline V gene data show CDR1 as MGHRA and CDR2 as YSYEKL. The CDR3 is made up of 15 amino acids. V was trimmed by 5 bases and J by 0 bases, leaving 12 bases between them. DNA for the CDR3: TGCGCCAGCAGCGCCCGACAGGCGAGCACAGATACGCAGTATTTT. Protein: CASSARQASTDTQYF.

The V gene is TRBV3-1 (or the pseudogene TRBV3-2), the J gene TRBJ1-3; D remains unclear. Trimming took 8 bases from V and 0 from J, leaving 11 bases between them. Germline CDR1 and CDR2: LGHDT and YNNKEL (reference sequence). The CDR3 contains 14 residues. The CDR3 protein is CASGLGSSGNTIYF. In DNA form, the CDR3 reads TGTGCCAGCGGTCTGGGGAGCTCTGGAAACACCATATATTTT.

This rearrangement joins TRBV27 to TRBJ2-1; 10 nucleotides match TRBD1. The CDR3 totals 17 residues. Unmatched junction bases numbered 14, after V lost 4 bases and J lost 8 bases. Per germline, CDR1 MNHEY and CDR2 SMNVEV (reference sequence). The CDR3 sequence: CASSSPGTGVYGDEQFF. The CDR3 nucleotides read TGTGCCAGCAGTTCCCCCGGGACAGGGGTTTATGGGGATGAGCAGTTCTTC.

This clone was observed a handful of times. The chain recombines TRBV4-1 with TRBJ1-1; D unclear. V lost 1 base, J lost 2 bases, and 8 bases lay in between. Germline V gives CDR1 MGHRA, CDR2 YSYEKL. The CDR3 sequence is 14 residues long. CDR3 residues: CASSQVSRNTEAFF. The CDR3 DNA is TGCGCCAGCAGCCAAGTTAGCAGAAACACTGAAGCTTTCTTT.

The chain has TRBV18 and TRBJ2-5; TRBD2 might be the D (6 bases). The CDR3 extends over 15 amino acids. CDR1 and CDR2 (germline): KGHSH, LQKENI. V was trimmed by 2 bases and J by 4 bases, leaving 14 bases between them. CDR3 amino acids: CASSPTGVYIETQYF. The CDR3, as DNA: TGTGCCAGCTCACCAACGGGAGTCTACATAGAGACCCAGTACTTC.

The chain carries TRBV4-2 and TRBJ1-5, with 8 bases identical to TRBD1. The J segment lost 6 bases and the V segment lost 0 bases, leaving 7 bases of the junction unmatched. The CDR3 consists of 16 residues. Germline V gives CDR1 LGHNA, CDR2 YNFKEQ. DNA of the CDR3: TGTGCCAGCAGCCAAGATCTTCCAGGGGGCTTTCAGCCCCAGCATTTT. Encoded protein: CASSQDLPGGFQPQHF.

The V call is TRBV9, the J call TRBJ1-2; 10 positions match TRBD1. Trimming at V came to 4 bases and at J to 8 bases, leaving 14 bases not matched to a gene. The CDR3 length is 16 residues. Germline CDR1 is SGDLS and CDR2 is YYNGEE. The CDR3 region is CASSLLGGQGSAGYTF. In DNA form, the CDR3 reads TGTGCCAGCAGCCTCCTGGGGGGACAGGGGTCGGCCGGCTACACCTTC.

The chain carries TRBV7-8 and TRBJ2-7; 8 nucleotides match TRBD2. The CDR3 runs 14 residues. The germline V gene has CDR1 SGHVS and CDR2 FQNEAQ. Trimming took 1 base from V and 3 from J; bases not matched to a gene: 2. The CDR3 bases are TGTGCCAGCAGCTTAGAAGCGGGGGTCTACGAGCAGTACGTC. Translation: CASSLEAGVYEQYV.

This clone was picked up one time. This chain connects TRBV29-1 to TRBJ2-7; D is perhaps TRBD2 (6 bases). Germline V gene sequence: CDR1 SQVTM, CDR2 ANQGSEA. The CDR3 contains 15 residues. The V gene lost 4 bases and the J gene lost 0 bases, with 16 bases spanning the gap. The CDR3 bases are TGCAGCGTTGGAATGGCGGGACTGGGCTCCTACGAGCAGTACTTC. This encodes CSVGMAGLGSYEQYF.

V gene TRBV5-1 combines with J gene TRBJ2-5; D is possibly TRBD2 (5 bases). The V gene's germline CDR1 is SGHRS and CDR2 YFSETQ. V dropped 5 bases and J dropped 5 bases, with 16 bases sitting between them. The CDR3 contains 14 residues. CDR3 sequence: CASRVGMGAETQYF. CDR3 bases: TGCGCCAGCAGAGTAGGGATGGGAGCGGAGACCCAGTACTTC.